This T cell receptor (beta chain) is drawn from a study of blood T cells in healthy people across ages. A second roughly 7 to 12 cycle PCR used barcoded and J-beta primers. One entry per CDR3 protein, called by TCRdb with MiXCR from the 5' RACE reads. The sample has over 1,300,000 distinct CDR3 sequences, around 59% seen once. The V end lost 4 bases, the J end lost 3 bases, and 18 bases lay between the germline ends. The CDR3 has 16 residues. Germline V CDR1 and CDR2: LGHNA, YSLEER. Sequencing was carried out using blood. The V gene is TRBV4-3, the J gene TRBJ1-1, with D tentatively TRBD1 (6 bases). This clonotype was sampled from a man aged 18 to 35 in good health. The CDR3 DNA sequence: TGCGCCAGCAGCCTCTCGTATCCGGACAGCTACACTGAAGCTTTCTTT. Translated, it gives CASSLSYPDSYTEAFF.